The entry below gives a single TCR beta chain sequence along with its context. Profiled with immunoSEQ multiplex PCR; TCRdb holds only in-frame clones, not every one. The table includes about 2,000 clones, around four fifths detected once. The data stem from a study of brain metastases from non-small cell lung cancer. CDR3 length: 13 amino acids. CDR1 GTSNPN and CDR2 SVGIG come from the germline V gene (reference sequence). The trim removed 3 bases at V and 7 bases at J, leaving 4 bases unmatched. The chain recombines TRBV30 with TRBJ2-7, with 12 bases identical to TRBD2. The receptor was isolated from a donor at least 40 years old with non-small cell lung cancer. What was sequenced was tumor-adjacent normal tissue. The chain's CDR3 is CAWSGTSGSEQYF. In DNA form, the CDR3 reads TGTGCCTGGAGCGGGACTAGCGGGTCTGAGCAGTACTTC.